This paragraph reports one TCR beta chain. Its target is unknown. PCR used 60 Vbeta primers and 13 Jbeta primers. The repertoire was sequenced with immunoSEQ multiplex PCR; TCRdb's copy has only in-frame clones and lacks some. The table shows about 130,000 clones, with around 10% occurring only once. The sample is drawn from a study of cytomegalovirus exposure and HLA in healthy donors. Whole-study findings and limits: In a later analysis, specific HLA alleles were associated with over 15,000 TCR beta sequences at a 0.05 false discovery rate. When a later analysis compared HLA-associated TCR beta chains with equally common others, the HLA-associated chains turned out to be more clonally expanded and to have lower generation probabilities.

The CDR3 spans 15 residues. Looked up from germline, CDR1 is SGHVS and CDR2 is FNYEAQ. Trimming stripped 5 bases from V and 7 bases from J, with 18 bases between. The sequence was collected from a woman aged 35 to 49 in good health and CMV-seropositive. The sample taken for sequencing was PBMCs. The chain couples TRBV7-6 to TRBJ2-4; a possible D gene is TRBD1 (6 bases). CDR3 in amino acids: CASSLQAGAENIQYF. CDR3 coding DNA: TGTGCCAGCAGCCTCCAGGCAGGGGCTGAGAACATTCAGTACTTC.